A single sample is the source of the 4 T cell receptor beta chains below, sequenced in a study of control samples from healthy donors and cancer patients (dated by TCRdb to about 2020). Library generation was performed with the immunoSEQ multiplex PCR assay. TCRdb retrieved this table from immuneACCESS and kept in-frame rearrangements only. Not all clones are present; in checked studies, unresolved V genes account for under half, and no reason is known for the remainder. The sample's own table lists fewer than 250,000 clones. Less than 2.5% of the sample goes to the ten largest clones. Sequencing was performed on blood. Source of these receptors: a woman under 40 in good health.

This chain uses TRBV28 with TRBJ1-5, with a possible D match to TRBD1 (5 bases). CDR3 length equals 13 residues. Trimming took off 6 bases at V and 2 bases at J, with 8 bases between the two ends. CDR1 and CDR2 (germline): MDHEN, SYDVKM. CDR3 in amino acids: CASRRGGNQPQHF. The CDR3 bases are TGTGCCAGCAGGCGGGGGGGCAATCAGCCCCAGCATTTT. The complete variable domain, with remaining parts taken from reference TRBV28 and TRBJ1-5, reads DVKVTQSSRYLVKRTGEKVFLECVQDMDHENMFWYRQDPGLGLRLIYFSYDVKMKEKGDIPEGYSVSREKKERFSLILESASTNQTSMYLCASRRGGNQPQHFGDGTRLSIL.

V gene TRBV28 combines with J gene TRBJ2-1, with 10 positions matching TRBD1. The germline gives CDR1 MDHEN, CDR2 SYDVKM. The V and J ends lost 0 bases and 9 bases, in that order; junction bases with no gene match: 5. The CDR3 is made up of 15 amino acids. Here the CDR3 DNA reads TGTGCCAGCAGTTTATGGGGGACAGGGGAAGGTGAGCAGTTCTTC. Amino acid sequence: CASSLWGTGEGEQFF.

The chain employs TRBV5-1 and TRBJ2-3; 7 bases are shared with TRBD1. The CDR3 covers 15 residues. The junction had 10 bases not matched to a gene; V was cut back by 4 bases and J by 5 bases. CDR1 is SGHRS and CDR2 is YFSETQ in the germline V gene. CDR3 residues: CASSLRDSPIDTQYF. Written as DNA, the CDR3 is TGCGCCAGCAGCCTCCGGGACAGTCCGATAGATACGCAGTATTTT.

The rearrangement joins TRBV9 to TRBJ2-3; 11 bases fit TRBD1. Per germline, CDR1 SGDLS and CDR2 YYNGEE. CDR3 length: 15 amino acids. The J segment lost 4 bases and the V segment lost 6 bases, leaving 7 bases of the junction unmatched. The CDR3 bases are TGTGCCAGCACTATCGGACAGGGGGCGGCAGATACGCAGTATTTT. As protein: CASTIGQGAADTQYF.